This TCR beta chain is from a study of control samples from healthy donors and cancer patients. Only in-frame clones appear in the TCRdb table, and some are missing; sequencing was by immunoSEQ multiplex PCR. The data show about 180,000 clones, around 87% seen once. This CDR3 region has 12 residues. V was shortened by 6 bases and J by 8 bases, with 13 bases between the two germline ends. Germline CDR1 MDHEN, CDR2 SYDVKM. Sequenced material: blood. The TCR originated in a woman between 50 and 59 years old in good health. The rearrangement joins TRBV28 to TRBJ1-1, with a possible D match to TRBD1 (5 bases). This chain's CDR3 is CASSEGFPEAFF. The CDR3 DNA sequence: TGTGCCAGCAGCGAGGGGTTCCCCGAAGCTTTCTTT.